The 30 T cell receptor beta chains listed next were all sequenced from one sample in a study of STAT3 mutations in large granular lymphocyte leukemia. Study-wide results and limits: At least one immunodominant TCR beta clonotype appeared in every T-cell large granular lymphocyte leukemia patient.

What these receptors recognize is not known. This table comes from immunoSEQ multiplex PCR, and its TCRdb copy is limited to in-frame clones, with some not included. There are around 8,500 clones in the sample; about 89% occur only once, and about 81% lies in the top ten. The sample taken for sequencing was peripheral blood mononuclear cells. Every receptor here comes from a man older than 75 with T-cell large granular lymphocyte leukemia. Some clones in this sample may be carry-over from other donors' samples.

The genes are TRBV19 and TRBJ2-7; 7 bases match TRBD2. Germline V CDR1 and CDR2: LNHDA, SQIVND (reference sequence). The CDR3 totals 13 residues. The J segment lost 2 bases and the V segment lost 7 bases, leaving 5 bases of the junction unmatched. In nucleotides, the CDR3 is TGTGCCAGTACAGGGACTAATCCCTACGAGCAGTACTTC. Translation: CASTGTNPYEQYF.

The CDR3 protein is CASGTDSYEQYF. CDR3 nucleotide sequence: TGTGCCAGTGGGACAGACTCCTACGAGCAGTACTTC. The chain is built from TRBV5-4 and TRBJ2-7; 7 nucleotides line up with TRBD1. The germline V gene has CDR1 SGHNT and CDR2 YYREEE (reference sequence). This CDR3 contains 12 residues. V trimming: 8 bases; J trimming: 0 bases; junction bases outside the gene matches: 2. The full variable domain, completed using reference TRBV5-4 and TRBJ2-7, is ETGVTQSPTHLIKTRGQQVTLRCSSQSGHNTVSWYQQALGQGPQFIFQYYREEENGRGNFPPRFSGLQFPNYSSELNVNALELDDSALYLCASGTDSYEQYFGPGTRLTVT.

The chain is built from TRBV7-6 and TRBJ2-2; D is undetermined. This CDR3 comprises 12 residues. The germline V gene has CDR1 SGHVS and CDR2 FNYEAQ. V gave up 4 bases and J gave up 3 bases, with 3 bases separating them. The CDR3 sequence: CASSSHTGELFF. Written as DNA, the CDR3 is TGTGCCAGCAGCTCACACACCGGGGAGCTGTTTTTT. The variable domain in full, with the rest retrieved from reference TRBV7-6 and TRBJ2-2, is GAGVSQSPRYKVTKRGQDVALRCDPISGHVSLYWYRQALGQGPEFLTYFNYEAQQDKSGLPNDRFSAERPEGSISTLTIQRTEQRDSAMYRCASSSHTGELFFGEGSRLTVL.

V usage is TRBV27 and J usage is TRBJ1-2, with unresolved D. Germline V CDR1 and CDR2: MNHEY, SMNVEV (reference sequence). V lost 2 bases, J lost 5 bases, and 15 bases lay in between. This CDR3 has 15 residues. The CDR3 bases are TGTGCCAGCAGTTTAGCCCCACGGGCCCTTTATGGCTACACCTTC. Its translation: CASSLAPRALYGYTF.

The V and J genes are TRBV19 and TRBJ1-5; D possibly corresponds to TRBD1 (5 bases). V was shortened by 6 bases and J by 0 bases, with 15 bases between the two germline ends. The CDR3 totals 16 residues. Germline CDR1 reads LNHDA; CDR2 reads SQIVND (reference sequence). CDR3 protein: CASRPRGQVSNQPQHF. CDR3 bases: TGTGCCAGTAGACCCCGTGGACAAGTTAGCAATCAGCCCCAGCATTTT. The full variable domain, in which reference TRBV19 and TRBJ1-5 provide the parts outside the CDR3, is DGGITQSPKYLFRKEGQNVTLSCEQNLNHDAMYWYRQDPGQGLRLIYYSQIVNDFQKGDIAEGYSVSREKKESFPLTVTSAQKNPTAFYLCASRPRGQVSNQPQHFGDGTRLSIL.

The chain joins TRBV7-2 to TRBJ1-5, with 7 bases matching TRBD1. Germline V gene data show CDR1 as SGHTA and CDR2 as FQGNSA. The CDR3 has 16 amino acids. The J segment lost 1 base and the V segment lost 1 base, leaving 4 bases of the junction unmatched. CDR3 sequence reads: CASSLVWGQSNQPQHF. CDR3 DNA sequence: TGTGCCAGCAGCTTAGTGTGGGGACAGAGCAATCAGCCCCAGCATTTT.

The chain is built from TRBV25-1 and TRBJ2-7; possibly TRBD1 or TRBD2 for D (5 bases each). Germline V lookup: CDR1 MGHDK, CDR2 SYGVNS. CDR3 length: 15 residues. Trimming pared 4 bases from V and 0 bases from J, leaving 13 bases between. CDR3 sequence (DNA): TGTGCCAGCAGTGTGGGGGTCTTCGGCTCCTACGAGCAGTACTTC. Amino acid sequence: CASSVGVFGSYEQYF.

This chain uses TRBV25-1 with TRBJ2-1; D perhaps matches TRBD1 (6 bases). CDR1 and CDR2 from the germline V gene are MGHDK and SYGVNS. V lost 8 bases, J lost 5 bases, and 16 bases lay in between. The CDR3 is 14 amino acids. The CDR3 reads CASLTRRDNNEQFF. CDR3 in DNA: TGTGCCAGCCTGACACGCCGGGACAACAATGAGCAGTTCTTC.

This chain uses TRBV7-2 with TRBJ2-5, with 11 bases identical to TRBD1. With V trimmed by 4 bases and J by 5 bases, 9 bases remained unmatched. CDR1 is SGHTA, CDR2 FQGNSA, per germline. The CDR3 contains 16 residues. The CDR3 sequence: CASSSTAGTGGETQYF. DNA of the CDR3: TGTGCCAGCAGCTCCACCGCCGGGACAGGGGGTGAGACCCAGTACTTC.

CDR3 region: CASSREGTYEQYF. The CDR3 nucleotides are TGTGCCAGCAGCCGCGAGGGGACCTACGAGCAGTACTTC. This rearrangement joins TRBV7-1 to TRBJ2-7, with D possibly being TRBD1 or TRBD2 (5 bases each). TRBV7-1 qualifies as an ORF whose function is uncertain. CDR3 length equals 13 residues. V was shortened by 5 bases and J by 2 bases, with 10 bases between the two germline ends.

The CDR3 DNA follows: TGTGCCAGCAGTTATGGCAATTACAATTCACCCCTCCACTTT. The encoded protein is CASSYGNYNSPLHF. This chain connects TRBV6-7 to TRBJ1-6; D is unresolved. TRBV6-7 is classed as an ORF, of uncertain function. V shed 3 bases and J shed 7 bases, with 10 bases lying between them. The CDR3 has 14 amino acids.

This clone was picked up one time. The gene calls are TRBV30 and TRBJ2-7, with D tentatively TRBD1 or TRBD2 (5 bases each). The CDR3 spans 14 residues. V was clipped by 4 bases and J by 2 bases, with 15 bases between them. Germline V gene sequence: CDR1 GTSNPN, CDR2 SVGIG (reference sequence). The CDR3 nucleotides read TGTGCCTGGACCCCTCAGGGACCCACCTACGAGCAGTACTTC. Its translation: CAWTPQGPTYEQYF.

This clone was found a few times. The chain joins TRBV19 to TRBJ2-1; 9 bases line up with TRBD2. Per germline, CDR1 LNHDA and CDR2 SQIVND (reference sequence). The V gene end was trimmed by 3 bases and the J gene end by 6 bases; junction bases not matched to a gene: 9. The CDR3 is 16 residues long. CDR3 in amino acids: CASSMMLRGGINEQFF. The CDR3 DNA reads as TGTGCCAGTAGTATGATGTTGCGGGGGGGCATCAATGAGCAGTTCTTC. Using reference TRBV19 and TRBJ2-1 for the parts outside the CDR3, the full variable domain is DGGITQSPKYLFRKEGQNVTLSCEQNLNHDAMYWYRQDPGQGLRLIYYSQIVNDFQKGDIAEGYSVSREKKESFPLTVTSAQKNPTAFYLCASSMMLRGGINEQFFGPGTRLTVL.

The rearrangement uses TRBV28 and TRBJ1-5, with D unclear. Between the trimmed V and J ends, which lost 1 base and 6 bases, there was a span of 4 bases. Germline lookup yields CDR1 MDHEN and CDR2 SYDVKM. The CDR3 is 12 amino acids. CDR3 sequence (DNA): TGTGCCAGCAGTTTATTTGGTCAGCCCCAGCATTTT. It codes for CASSLFGQPQHF.

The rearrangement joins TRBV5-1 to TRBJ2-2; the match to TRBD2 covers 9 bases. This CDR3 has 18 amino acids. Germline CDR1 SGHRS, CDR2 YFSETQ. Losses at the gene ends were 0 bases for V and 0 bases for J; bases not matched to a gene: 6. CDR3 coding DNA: TGCGCCAGCAGCTTGGCAGCGACTAGCGGATCGAACACCGGGGAGCTGTTTTTT. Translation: CASSLAATSGSNTGELFF.

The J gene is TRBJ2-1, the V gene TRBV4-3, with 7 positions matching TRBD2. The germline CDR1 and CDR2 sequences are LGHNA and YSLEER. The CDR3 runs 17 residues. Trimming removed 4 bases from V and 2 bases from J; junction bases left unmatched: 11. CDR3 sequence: CASSPRVAGLTYNEQFF. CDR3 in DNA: TGCGCCAGCAGCCCCCGGGTAGCGGGCCTAACCTACAATGAGCAGTTCTTC.

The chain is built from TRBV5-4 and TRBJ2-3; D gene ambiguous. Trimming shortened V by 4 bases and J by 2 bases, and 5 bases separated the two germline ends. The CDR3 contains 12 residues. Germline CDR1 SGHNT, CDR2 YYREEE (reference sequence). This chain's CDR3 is CASSTNTDTQYF. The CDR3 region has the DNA TGTGCCAGCAGCACGAACACAGATACGCAGTATTTT.

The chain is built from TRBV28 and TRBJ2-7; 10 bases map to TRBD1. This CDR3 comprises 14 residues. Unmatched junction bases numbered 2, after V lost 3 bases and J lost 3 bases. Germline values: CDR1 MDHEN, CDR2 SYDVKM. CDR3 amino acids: CASSLWTGGYEQYF. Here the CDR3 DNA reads TGTGCCAGCAGTTTGTGGACAGGGGGCTACGAGCAGTACTTC.

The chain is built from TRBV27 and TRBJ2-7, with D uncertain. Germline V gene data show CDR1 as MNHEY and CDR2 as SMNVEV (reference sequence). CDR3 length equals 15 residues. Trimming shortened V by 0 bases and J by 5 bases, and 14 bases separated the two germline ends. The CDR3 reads CASSLSSVGMNEQYF. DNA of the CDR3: TGTGCCAGCAGTTTATCTTCAGTGGGTATGAACGAGCAGTACTTC.

The CDR3 is CASSLVPLETEGQYF. CDR3 coding DNA: TGTGCCAGCAGCTTAGTCCCTCTGGAGACAGAAGGACAGTACTTC. The J gene is TRBJ2-7, the V gene TRBV13; the D gene is possibly TRBD1 (5 bases). The V end lost 1 base, the J end lost 10 bases, and 20 bases lay between the germline ends. Looked up from germline, CDR1 is PRHDT and CDR2 is FYEKMQ (reference sequence). The CDR3 extends over 15 amino acids.

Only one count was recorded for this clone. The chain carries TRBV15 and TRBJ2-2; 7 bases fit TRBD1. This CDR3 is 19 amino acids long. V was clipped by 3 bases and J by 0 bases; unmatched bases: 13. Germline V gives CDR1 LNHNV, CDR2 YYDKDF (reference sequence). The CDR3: CATSSDPRMTGPNTGELFF. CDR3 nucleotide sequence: TGTGCCACCAGCAGTGACCCGAGGATGACAGGGCCGAACACCGGGGAGCTGTTTTTT.

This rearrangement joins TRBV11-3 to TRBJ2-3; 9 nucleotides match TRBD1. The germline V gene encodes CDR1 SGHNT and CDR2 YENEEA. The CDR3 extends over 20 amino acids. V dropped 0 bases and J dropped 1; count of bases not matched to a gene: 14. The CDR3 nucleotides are TGTGCCAGCAGCTTAGATCGTGGTACAGGGGGCTTTTCCGGCACAGATACGCAGTATTTT. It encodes CASSLDRGTGGFSGTDTQYF.

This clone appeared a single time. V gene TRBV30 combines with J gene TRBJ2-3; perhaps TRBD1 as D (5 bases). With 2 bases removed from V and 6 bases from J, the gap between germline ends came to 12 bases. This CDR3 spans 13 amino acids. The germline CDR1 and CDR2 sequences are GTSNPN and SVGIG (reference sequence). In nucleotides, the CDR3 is TGTGCCTGGAGTAAGGGGTCCTGGGATACGCAGTATTTT. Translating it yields CAWSKGSWDTQYF. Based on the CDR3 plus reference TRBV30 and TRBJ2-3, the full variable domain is SQTIHQWPATLVQPVGSPLSLECTVEGTSNPNLYWYRQAAGRGLQLLFYSVGIGQISSEVPQNLSASRPQDRQFILSSKKLLLSDSGFYLCAWSKGSWDTQYFGPGTRLTVL.

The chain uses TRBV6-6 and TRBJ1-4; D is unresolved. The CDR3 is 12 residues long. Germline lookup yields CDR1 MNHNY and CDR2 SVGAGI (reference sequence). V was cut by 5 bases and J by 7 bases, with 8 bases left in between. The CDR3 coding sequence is TGTGCCAGCAGTCTAGGGTTTGAAAAACTGTTTTTT. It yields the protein CASSLGFEKLFF.

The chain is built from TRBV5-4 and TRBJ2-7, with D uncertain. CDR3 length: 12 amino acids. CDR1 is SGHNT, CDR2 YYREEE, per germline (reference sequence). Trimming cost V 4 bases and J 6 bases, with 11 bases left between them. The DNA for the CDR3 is TGTGCCAGCAGCCCGTTAAACGGCGAGCAGTACTTC. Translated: CASSPLNGEQYF. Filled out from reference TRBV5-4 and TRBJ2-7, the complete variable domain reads ETGVTQSPTHLIKTRGQQVTLRCSSQSGHNTVSWYQQALGQGPQFIFQYYREEENGRGNFPPRFSGLQFPNYSSELNVNALELDDSALYLCASSPLNGEQYFGPGTRLTVT.

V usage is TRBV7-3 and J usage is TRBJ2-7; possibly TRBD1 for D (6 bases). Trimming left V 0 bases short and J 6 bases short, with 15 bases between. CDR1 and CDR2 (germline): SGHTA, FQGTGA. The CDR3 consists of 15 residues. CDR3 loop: CASSLTGDRSGEQYF. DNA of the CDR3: TGTGCCAGCAGCTTAACAGGAGACAGGAGCGGCGAGCAGTACTTC. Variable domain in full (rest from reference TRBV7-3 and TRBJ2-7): GAGVSQTPSNKVTEKGKYVELRCDPISGHTALYWYRQSLGQGPEFLIYFQGTGAADDSGLPNDRFFAVRPEGSVSTLKIQRTERGDSAVYLCASSLTGDRSGEQYFGPGTRLTVT.

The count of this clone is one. The CDR3 nucleotides read TGTGCCAGCAGAAAGACAGGGGTAAGGAATTCACCCCTCCACTTT. Translation: CASRKTGVRNSPLHF. The chain carries TRBV6-6 and TRBJ1-6; 8 bases line up with TRBD1. Per germline, CDR1 MNHNY and CDR2 SVGAGI (reference sequence). The CDR3 has 15 amino acids. The V segment lost 6 bases and the J segment 7 bases; nucleotides outside the gene matches: 8.

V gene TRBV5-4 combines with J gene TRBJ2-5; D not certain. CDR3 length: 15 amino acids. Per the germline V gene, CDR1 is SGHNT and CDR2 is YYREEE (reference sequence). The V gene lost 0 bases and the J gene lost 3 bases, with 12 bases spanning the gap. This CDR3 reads CASSLEVNSEETQYF. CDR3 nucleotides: TGTGCCAGCAGCTTGGAGGTCAACAGTGAAGAGACCCAGTACTTC.

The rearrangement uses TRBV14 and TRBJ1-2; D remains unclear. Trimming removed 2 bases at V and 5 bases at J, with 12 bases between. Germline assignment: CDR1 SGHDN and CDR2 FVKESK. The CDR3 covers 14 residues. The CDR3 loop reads CASSQQPEWYGYTF. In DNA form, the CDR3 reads TGTGCCAGCAGCCAACAGCCAGAGTGGTATGGCTACACCTTC.

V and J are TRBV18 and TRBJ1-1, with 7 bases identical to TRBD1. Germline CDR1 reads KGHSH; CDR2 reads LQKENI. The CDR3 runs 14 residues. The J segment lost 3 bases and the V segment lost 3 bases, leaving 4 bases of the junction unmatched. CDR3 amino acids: CASSPAGGDTEAFF. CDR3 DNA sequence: TGTGCCAGCTCACCTGCAGGGGGTGACACTGAAGCTTTCTTT.